The 23 T cell receptor beta chains below were found in one sample sequenced in a study of blood T cell repertoires in COVID-19 (dated by TCRdb to about 2020). The library was made by the immunoSEQ multiplex PCR assay. Entries here come from immuneACCESS through TCRdb and include only in-frame sequences with V and J called. Some clones fail to appear in such tables; in the studies checked, an unresolved V gene covers under half of the shortfall, and the cause of the remainder is unknown. The sample table records around 220,000 clones; about 85% of these occur just once. The ten largest clones add up to about 20% of the sample. The sample was peripheral blood. Receptors originate from a young man with active or convalescent COVID-19.

The sample holds a few counts of this clone. The chain combines TRBV4-3 with TRBJ2-1, with 12 nucleotides matching TRBD2. This CDR3 has 14 residues. The germline V gene has CDR1 LGHNA and CDR2 YSLEER. V shed 3 bases and J 7 bases; nucleotides not matched to a gene: 1. The CDR3 reads CASSHLAGGNEQFF. The DNA for the CDR3 is TGCGCCAGCAGCCACCTAGCGGGGGGGAATGAGCAGTTCTTC.

V usage is TRBV7-2 and J usage is TRBJ1-6; 9 bases are shared with TRBD1. V lost 4 bases to trimming and J lost 0 bases; unmatched junction nucleotides: 7. The CDR3 loop spans 18 amino acids. CDR1 and CDR2 (germline): SGHTA, FQGNSA. The CDR3, as DNA: TGTGCCAGCAGCTCCCGGACAGGGGCGTTCTCCTATAATTCACCCCTCCACTTT. Protein sequence: CASSSRTGAFSYNSPLHF. Looking up the rest from reference TRBV7-2 and TRBJ1-6 gives the full variable domain: GAGVSQSPSNKVTEKGKDVELRCDPISGHTALYWYRQSLGQGLEFLIYFQGNSAPDKSGLPSDRFSAERTGGSVSTLTIQRTQQEDSAVYLCASSSRTGAFSYNSPLHFGNGTRLTVT.

The chain recombines TRBV20-1 with TRBJ1-2; D is possibly TRBD1 (6 bases). Between the trimmed V and J ends, which lost 3 bases and 5 bases, there was a span of 16 bases. Germline V gene lookup returns CDR1 DFQATT and CDR2 SNEGSKA (reference sequence). This CDR3 is 14 amino acids long. Here the CDR3 reads CSASVQGASYGYTF. For the CDR3, the DNA is TGCAGTGCTAGTGTACAGGGAGCTTCGTATGGCTACACCTTC.

The rearrangement links TRBV28 to TRBJ2-2; 7 bases are shared with TRBD1. CDR3 size: 16 residues. Looked up from germline, CDR1 is MDHEN and CDR2 is SYDVKM. Trimming removed 6 bases from V and 3 bases from J; junction bases left unmatched: 10. The CDR3 sequence is CASRRGDSEHTGELFF. The DNA for the CDR3 is TGTGCCAGCAGACGTGGGGACAGCGAACACACCGGGGAGCTGTTTTTT.

The genes are TRBV30 and TRBJ2-7; 7 bases agree with TRBD2. Germline assignment: CDR1 GTSNPN and CDR2 SVGIG (reference sequence). The CDR3 has 14 residues. Trimming took 5 bases from V and 4 from J; bases not matched to a gene: 11. CDR3 region: CAWAVGDYDYEQYF. In DNA form, the CDR3 reads TGTGCCTGGGCTGTCGGGGACTACGATTACGAGCAGTACTTC.

The V and J genes are TRBV6-2 or TRBV6-3 and TRBJ1-6, with 9 bases aligning to TRBD1. The V gene end was trimmed by 0 bases and the J gene end by 11 bases; junction bases not matched to a gene: 8. In germline, CDR1 is MNHEY, CDR2 SVGEGT. The CDR3 contains 16 residues. The CDR3 DNA follows: TGTGCCAGCAGTTACTCCCTGGGACAGGGAGAAACACCCCTCCACTTT. This encodes CASSYSLGQGETPLHF.

The chain uses TRBV5-1 and TRBJ2-2; 12 nucleotides agree with TRBD1. Trimming at V came to 5 bases and at J to 6 bases, leaving 11 bases not matched to a gene. This CDR3 region has 17 residues. CDR1 and CDR2 (germline): SGHRS, YFSETQ. The CDR3 DNA is TGCGCCAGCAGTCCAACAACGGGACAGGGGGCGGCCGGGGAGCTGTTTTTT. It encodes CASSPTTGQGAAGELFF.

In this sample, this clone turned up once. The V and J genes are TRBV30 and TRBJ2-1, with D unresolved. V dropped 2 bases and J dropped 10 bases, with 15 bases sitting between them. There are 13 residues in the CDR3. CDR1 GTSNPN and CDR2 SVGIG come from the germline V gene (reference sequence). The CDR3 protein is CAWSRELSLEQFF. The CDR3 DNA sequence: TGTGCCTGGAGTCGCGAATTGAGTTTGGAGCAGTTCTTC.

The chain links TRBV27 to TRBJ2-3; D unresolved. The CDR3 runs 11 residues. V was clipped by 3 bases and J by 5 bases, with 3 bases between them. The V gene's germline CDR1 is MNHEY and CDR2 SMNVEV (reference sequence). The CDR3 loop reads CASSFGDTQYF. The CDR3 nucleotides are TGTGCCAGCAGTTTCGGAGATACGCAGTATTTT.

The V and J genes are TRBV6-2 or TRBV6-3 and TRBJ1-5, with unresolved D. There are 12 residues in the CDR3. Trimming stripped 2 bases from V and 16 bases from J, with 15 bases between. Germline CDR1 is MNHEY and CDR2 is SVGEGT. The chain's CDR3 is CASSYPGRLGHF. The CDR3 coding sequence is TGTGCCAGCAGTTACCCGGGGAGACTCGGTCATTTT.

This chain joins TRBV7-8 and TRBJ1-5; no definite D call. Germline-derived CDR1 and CDR2 are SGHVS and FQNEAQ. Trimming cost V 5 bases and J 4 bases, with 18 bases left between them. The CDR3 length is 16 residues. The CDR3 DNA reads as TGTGCCAGCAGCCCGGAACCCGGACTTCGGAATCAGCCCCAGCATTTT. Residues: CASSPEPGLRNQPQHF.

The J gene is TRBJ1-2, the V gene TRBV10-3, with 10 positions matching TRBD1. The junction had 3 bases not matched to a gene; V was cut back by 8 bases and J by 6 bases. CDR1 and CDR2 (germline): ENHRY, SYGVKD. The CDR3 has 12 residues. The CDR3 loop reads CAISGTGDGYTF. CDR3 nucleotides: TGTGCCATCTCCGGGACAGGGGATGGCTACACCTTC.

The J gene is TRBJ2-7, the V gene TRBV4-1; possibly TRBD2 for D (6 bases). V dropped 3 bases and J dropped 10 bases, with 34 bases sitting between them. Germline V gene lookup returns CDR1 MGHRA and CDR2 YSYEKL. CDR3 length: 19 residues. CDR3 loop: CASSHPGWNLAGITNEQYF. The CDR3 bases are TGCGCCAGCAGCCACCCCGGGTGGAACCTGGCGGGAATCACCAATGAACAGTACTTC.

This chain links TRBV9 with TRBJ1-5; D is perhaps TRBD1 (6 bases). This CDR3 is 13 amino acids long. Germline CDR1 and CDR2: SGDLS and YYNGEE. V gave up 4 bases and J gave up 5 bases, with 10 bases separating them. The DNA for the CDR3 is TGTGCCAGCAGCCTGGGGGCGGATCAGCCCCAGCATTTT. Translation gives CASSLGADQPQHF. Full variable domain (rest looked up from reference TRBV9 and TRBJ1-5): DSGVTQTPKHLITATGQRVTLRCSPRSGDLSVYWYQQSLDQGLQFLIQYYNGEERAKGNILERFSAQQFPDLHSELNLSSLELGDSALYFCASSLGADQPQHFGDGTRLSIL.

The V call is TRBV28, the J call TRBJ1-2, with 7 bases identical to TRBD1. The germline V gene encodes CDR1 MDHEN and CDR2 SYDVKM. J was trimmed by 4 bases and V by 10 bases; bases with no gene match: 9. The CDR3 is 13 amino acids. CDR3 in amino acids: CAIRTGQPYGYTF. The CDR3 DNA is TGTGCCATACGGACGGGACAGCCCTATGGCTACACCTTC.

The chain combines TRBV28 with TRBJ2-1; 9 nucleotides align to TRBD2. Germline values: CDR1 MDHEN, CDR2 SYDVKM. J was trimmed by 8 bases and V by 5 bases; bases with no gene match: 7. The length of the CDR3 is 14 residues. This CDR3 reads CASSLSGSFDEQFF. CDR3 DNA sequence: TGTGCCAGCAGTCTTAGCGGGAGTTTCGATGAGCAGTTCTTC.

The rearrangement joins TRBV2 to TRBJ1-2, with 7 bases identical to TRBD1. Germline values: CDR1 SNHLY, CDR2 FYNNEI. V dropped 9 bases and J dropped 4; count of bases not matched to a gene: 11. The CDR3 is made up of 14 amino acids. CDR3 sequence: CARAGTEEIYGYTF. Written as DNA, the CDR3 is TGTGCCAGAGCCGGGACAGAAGAGATCTATGGCTACACCTTC. Combining the CDR3 with reference TRBV2 and TRBJ1-2 gives the whole variable domain EPEVTQTPSHQVTQMGQEVILRCVPISNHLYFYWYRQILGQKVEFLVSFYNNEISEKSEIFDDQFSVERPDGSNFTLKIRSTKLEDSAMYFCARAGTEEIYGYTFGSGTRLTVV.

The rearrangement uses TRBV7-9 and TRBJ1-1; 8 positions agree with TRBD1. The V gene end was trimmed by 3 bases and the J gene end by 13 bases; junction bases not matched to a gene: 7. CDR1 and CDR2 (germline): SEHNR, FQNEAQ (reference sequence). There are 12 residues in the CDR3. CDR3 nucleotide sequence: TGTGCCAGCAGCTTTTACGGACAGGGCATTTTCTTT. It yields the protein CASSFYGQGIFF.

In DNA, the CDR3 is TGTGCCAGCAGTTCCCCGGGACAGCAAACGCGGCCCCAGCATTTT. Amino acids: CASSSPGQQTRPQHF. This rearrangement joins TRBV28 to TRBJ1-5, with 7 bases aligning to TRBD1. J lost 9 bases, V lost 4 bases, and 12 bases had no gene match. Germline values: CDR1 MDHEN, CDR2 SYDVKM. CDR3 length equals 15 residues.

The chain recombines TRBV4-1 with TRBJ2-7; D may be TRBD2 (5 bases). The length of the CDR3 is 16 residues. V lost 0 bases and J lost 3, with 15 bases in between. In germline, CDR1 is MGHRA, CDR2 YSYEKL. The CDR3 DNA sequence: TGCGCCAGCAGCCAAGAGTCCCAGGTAGGAGGCTACGAGCAGTACTTC. Amino acid sequence: CASSQESQVGGYEQYF.

This chain connects TRBV18 to TRBJ1-4; weak D call: TRBD1 (5 bases). Germline lookup yields CDR1 KGHSH and CDR2 LQKENI. V dropped 6 bases and J dropped 4 bases, with 9 bases sitting between them. CDR3 length: 13 residues. The CDR3 is CASSQGRNEKLFF. In DNA, the CDR3 is TGTGCCAGCTCCCAGGGTCGTAATGAAAAACTGTTTTTT.

The count of this clone is one. The V call is TRBV5-6, the J call TRBJ1-2; tentatively, D is TRBD1 (6 bases). V gave up 4 bases and J gave up 2 bases, with 9 bases separating them. CDR1 and CDR2 (germline): SGHDT, YYEEEE. The CDR3 consists of 13 residues. Written as DNA, the CDR3 is TGTGCCAGCAGCCCGGACAGAAACTATGGCTACACCTTC. It codes for CASSPDRNYGYTF.

The gene calls are TRBV6-2 or TRBV6-3 and TRBJ1-6; 9 nucleotides match TRBD1. The CDR3 extends over 15 amino acids. The J segment lost 5 bases and the V segment lost 4 bases, leaving 3 bases of the junction unmatched. Germline-derived CDR1 and CDR2 are MNHEY and SVGEGT. CDR3 DNA sequence: TGTGCCAGCAGTTTACAGGGGGCGGATAATTCACCCCTCCACTTT. Translated, it gives CASSLQGADNSPLHF.